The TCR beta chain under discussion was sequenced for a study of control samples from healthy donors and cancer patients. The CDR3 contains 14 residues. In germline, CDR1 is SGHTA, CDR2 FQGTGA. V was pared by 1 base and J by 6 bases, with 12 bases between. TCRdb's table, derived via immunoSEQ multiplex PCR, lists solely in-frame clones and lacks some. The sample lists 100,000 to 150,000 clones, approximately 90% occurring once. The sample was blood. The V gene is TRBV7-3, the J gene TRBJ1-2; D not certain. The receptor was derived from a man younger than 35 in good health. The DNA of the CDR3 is TGTGCCAGCAGCTTAATATCCAGCCAGGATGGCTACACCTTC. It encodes CASSLISSQDGYTF.